The T cell receptor (beta chain) described here comes from a study of identifying expanded T cells in peripheral blood. Overall study results and limits: Over approximately two and four weeks, about 16 and 19 clones changed, versus approximately 1.2 between replicates.

Germline CDR1 is SGHAT and CDR2 is FQNNGV. The CDR3 runs to 15 residues. Trimming at V came to 6 bases and at J to 1 base, leaving 7 bases not matched to a gene. TCRdb's table, derived via immunoSEQ multiplex PCR, lists solely in-frame clones and lacks some. This sample has 80,000 to 90,000 clones, with approximately 86% found just once. Comment on this clone: Its specificity is unknown.

The rearrangement links TRBV11-2 to TRBJ2-3; 7 bases fit TRBD1. The sample comprised blood. The receptor was derived from a person between 18 and 75 years old in good health. CDR3 region: CASRLPGQRTDTQYF. DNA for the CDR3: TGTGCCAGCAGATTACCGGGACAGCGCACAGATACGCAGTATTTT.